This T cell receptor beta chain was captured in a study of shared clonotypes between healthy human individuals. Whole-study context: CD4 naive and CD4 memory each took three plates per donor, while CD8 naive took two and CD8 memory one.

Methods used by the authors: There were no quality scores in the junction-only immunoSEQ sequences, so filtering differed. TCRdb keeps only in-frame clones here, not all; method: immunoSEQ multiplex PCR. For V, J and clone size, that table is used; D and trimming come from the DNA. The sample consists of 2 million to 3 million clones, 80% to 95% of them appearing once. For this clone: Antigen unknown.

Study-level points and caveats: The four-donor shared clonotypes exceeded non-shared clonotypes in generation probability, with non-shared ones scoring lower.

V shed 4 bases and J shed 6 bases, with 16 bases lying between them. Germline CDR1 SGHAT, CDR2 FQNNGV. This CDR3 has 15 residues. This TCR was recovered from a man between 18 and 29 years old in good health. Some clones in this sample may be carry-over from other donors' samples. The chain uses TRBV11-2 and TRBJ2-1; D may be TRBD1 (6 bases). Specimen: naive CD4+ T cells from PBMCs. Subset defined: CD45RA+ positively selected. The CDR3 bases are TGTGCCAGCAGCTACGGGACAATAGGGGTCAATGAGCAGTTCTTC. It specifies CASSYGTIGVNEQFF.